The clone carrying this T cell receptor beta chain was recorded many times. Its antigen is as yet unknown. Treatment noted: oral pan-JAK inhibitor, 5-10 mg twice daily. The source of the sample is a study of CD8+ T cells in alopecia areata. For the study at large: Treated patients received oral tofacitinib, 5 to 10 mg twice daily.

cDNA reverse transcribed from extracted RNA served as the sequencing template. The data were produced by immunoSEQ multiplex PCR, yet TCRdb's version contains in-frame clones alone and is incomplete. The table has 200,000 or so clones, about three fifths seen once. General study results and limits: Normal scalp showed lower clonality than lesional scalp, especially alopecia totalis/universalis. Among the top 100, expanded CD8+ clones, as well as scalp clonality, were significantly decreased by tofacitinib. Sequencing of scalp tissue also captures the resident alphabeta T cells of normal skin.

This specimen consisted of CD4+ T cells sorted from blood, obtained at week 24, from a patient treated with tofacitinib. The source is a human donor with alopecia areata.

The CDR3 here is CASSQGYLGTREQYF. Here the CDR3 DNA reads TGTGCCAGCAGCCAAGGTTATCTAGGGACGCGCGAGCAGTACTTC. The V call is TRBV4-2, the J call TRBJ2-7, with D perhaps being TRBD1 or TRBD2 (5 bases each). The CDR3 sequence is 15 residues long. From germline, CDR1 is LGHNA and CDR2 YNFKEQ. Trimming took off 1 base at V and 6 bases at J, with 16 bases between the two ends.